This entry lists 6 T cell receptor beta chains sequenced from one sample in a study of blood T cells in healthy people across ages. Alongside a J-beta primer mix, a sample-barcoded 5' primer served in a second PCR lasting about 7 to 12 cycles. Using its own MiXCR run on the 5' RACE reads, TCRdb lists one record per CDR3 protein. In the table there are over a million distinct CDR3 sequences, 40% to 45% of which are singletons. Sequencing was performed on blood. The source of these receptors is a woman between 55 and 75 years old in good health.

This chain connects TRBV10-3 to TRBJ2-7; 8 positions agree with TRBD1. J gave up 3 bases and V 3 bases, and 7 bases lay outside the gene matches. The CDR3 totals 15 residues. CDR1 and CDR2 (germline): ENHRY, SYGVKD. CDR3 DNA sequence: TGTGCCATCAGTGACCCCGGGACAGGAAACTACGAGCAGTACTTC. This sequence encodes CAISDPGTGNYEQYF.

This chain connects TRBV7-6 to TRBJ2-5; a possible D gene is TRBD2 (6 bases). Per germline, CDR1 SGHVS and CDR2 FNYEAQ. V lost 3 bases and J 0 bases, leaving 11 bases between the germline ends. CDR3 size: 15 residues. The CDR3 here is CASSLSSGDQETQYF. The CDR3 DNA is TGTGCCAGCAGCTTGAGTAGCGGAGACCAAGAGACCCAGTACTTC. Filled out from reference TRBV7-6 and TRBJ2-5, the complete variable domain reads GAGVSQSPRYKVTKRGQDVALRCDPISGHVSLYWYRQALGQGPEFLTYFNYEAQQDKSGLPNDRFSAERPEGSISTLTIQRTEQRDSAMYRCASSLSSGDQETQYFGPGTRLLVL.

Concerning this clonotype itself: The junction does not match germline at one end; this may be a read error. The rearrangement links TRBV20-1 to TRBJ2-7; D is uncertain. The germline gives CDR1 DFQATT, CDR2 SNEGSKA (reference sequence). The CDR3 totals 11 residues. The CDR3 nucleotides are TGCGGTGCTAGAGCCTTGTACGAGCAGTACTTC. Its protein is CGARALYEQYF.

This clonotype was observed a handful of times. The CDR3 here is CSVVAGAREQYF. The CDR3 DNA reads TGCAGCGTTGTAGCGGGAGCCCGCGAGCAGTACTTC. The chain links TRBV29-1 to TRBJ2-7; 9 nucleotides agree with TRBD2. The CDR3 runs to 12 residues. The V and J ends lost 4 bases and 6 bases, in that order; junction bases with no gene match: 4. Germline loops: CDR1 SQVTM, CDR2 ANQGSEA.

This clonotype was seen only a few times. The genes are TRBV5-1 and TRBJ2-2, with TRBD2 matching 13 bases. This CDR3 is 16 amino acids long. Germline values: CDR1 SGHRS, CDR2 YFSETQ. V dropped 4 bases and J dropped 5; count of bases not matched to a gene: 5. The CDR3 nucleotides read TGCGCCAGCAGCCTTGGGGGACTAGCGGGAACCGGGGAGCTGTTTTTT. It encodes CASSLGGLAGTGELFF.

The chain recombines TRBV9 with TRBJ2-3; the D is unclear. With 3 bases removed from V and 6 bases from J, the gap between germline ends came to 14 bases. Germline V gene data show CDR1 as SGDLS and CDR2 as YYNGEE. The CDR3 loop spans 14 amino acids. The DNA for the CDR3 is TGTGCCAGCAGCGCCGCCGGGCGACCGGATACGCAGTATTTT. Translating it yields CASSAAGRPDTQYF.